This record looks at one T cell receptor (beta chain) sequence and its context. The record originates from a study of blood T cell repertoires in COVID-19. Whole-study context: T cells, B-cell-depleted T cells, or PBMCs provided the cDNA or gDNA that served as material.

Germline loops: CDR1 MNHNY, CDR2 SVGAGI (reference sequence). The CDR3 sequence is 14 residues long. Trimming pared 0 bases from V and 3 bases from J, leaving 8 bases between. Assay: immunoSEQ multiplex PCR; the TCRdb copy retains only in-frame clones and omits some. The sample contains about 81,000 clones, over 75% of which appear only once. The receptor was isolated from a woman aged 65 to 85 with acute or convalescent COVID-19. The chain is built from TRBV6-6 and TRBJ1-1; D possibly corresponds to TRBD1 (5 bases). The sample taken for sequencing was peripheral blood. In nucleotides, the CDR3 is TGTGCCAGCAGTTACTCCGGAGGGGACACTGAAGCTTTCTTT. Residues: CASSYSGGDTEAFF.